This record looks at one TCR beta chain sequence and its context. What was amplified from RNA transcripts were TCR beta CDR3 regions. First-round RT-PCR of the TCR CDR3 relied on the HTBI primer set. MiXCR was run by TCRdb on the multiplex PCR reads, yielding one entry per CDR3 protein. The repertoire has some 270,000 distinct CDR3 sequences, approximately 14% of them found once; the top ten carry 7.9%. These data are taken from a study of T cells in Graves' hyperthyroidism and ophthalmopathy. CDR3 length: 15 residues. CDR1 is DFQATT and CDR2 is SNEGSKA in the germline V gene (reference sequence). The V end was cut by 0 bases, the J end by 3 bases, with 15 bases between.

The sequencing input was blood. The TCR sequence derives from a middle-aged woman with Graves' hyperthyroidism. V is TRBV20-1 and J is TRBJ2-7; TRBD1 is a possible D gene (5 bases). The CDR3 bases are TGCAGTGCTAGAGAAGTAGGCAGGGTGGTCTACGAGCAGTACTTC. Translating gives CSAREVGRVVYEQYF.